The 31 T cell receptor beta chains reported below all come from one sample, sequenced in a study of blood T cell repertoires in COVID-19. Profiling relied on immunoSEQ multiplex PCR, and the TCRdb table lists in-frame clones only, not all of them. The sample comprises roughly 360,000 clones, around 87% of which are singletons, and approximately 1.2% rests with the top ten. The sequencing input was PBMCs or T cells enriched from blood (not recorded which). These receptor sequences come from a man aged 25-45 years who had recovered from COVID-19.

This clone appeared a few times. This chain links TRBV27 with TRBJ1-2; the match to TRBD1 covers 12 bases. The germline CDR1 and CDR2 sequences are MNHEY and SMNVEV (reference sequence). Losses at the gene ends were 6 bases for V and 7 bases for J; bases not matched to a gene: 12. The CDR3 contains 16 residues. The CDR3 loop reads CASSPRPGQGASGYTF. The CDR3 DNA reads TGTGCCAGCAGCCCGAGACCGGGACAGGGGGCTTCTGGCTACACCTTC.

This chain uses TRBV7-9 with TRBJ1-1; D ambiguous. The V end lost 7 bases, the J end lost 1 base, and 7 bases lay between the germline ends. CDR1 is SEHNR, CDR2 FQNEAQ, per germline (reference sequence). The CDR3 is 12 residues long. The CDR3 nucleotides read TGTGCCAGCACCGCGGGGAACACTGAAGCTTTCTTT. Amino acids: CASTAGNTEAFF.

This chain uses TRBV27 with TRBJ1-5, with 11 bases aligning to TRBD1. The CDR3 is 14 amino acids. The germline V gene has CDR1 MNHEY and CDR2 SMNVEV (reference sequence). V trimming: 8 bases; J trimming: 3 bases; junction bases outside the gene matches: 3. The CDR3 reads CASRDRGSNQPQHF. For the CDR3, the DNA is TGTGCCAGCCGGGACAGGGGGTCCAATCAGCCCCAGCATTTT.

The rearrangement links TRBV2 to TRBJ1-5; no firm D call. The CDR3 covers 14 residues. With 6 bases removed from V and 6 bases from J, the gap between germline ends came to 15 bases. The germline V gene encodes CDR1 SNHLY and CDR2 FYNNEI. As DNA, the CDR3 is TGTGCCAGCAGCCCGGGTTTCGCCAGTCAGCCCCAGCATTTT. Its translation is CASSPGFASQPQHF.

This rearrangement joins TRBV30 to TRBJ1-2; 8 positions match TRBD1. CDR1 is GTSNPN, CDR2 SVGIG, per germline (reference sequence). The CDR3 contains 13 residues. The V and J ends lost 4 bases and 7 bases, in that order; junction bases with no gene match: 8. CDR3 sequence: CAWTRQGFSGYTF. In nucleotides, the CDR3 is TGTGCCTGGACCAGACAGGGGTTCAGTGGCTACACCTTC.

The chain has TRBV7-2 and TRBJ1-2; D unclear. The V end lost 4 bases, the J end lost 1 base, and 10 bases lay between the germline ends. This CDR3 has 14 amino acids. The V gene's germline CDR1 is SGHTA and CDR2 FQGNSA. The CDR3 DNA is TGTGCCAGCAGCTATCTCTCGGTTAACTATGGCTACACCTTC. It is translated as CASSYLSVNYGYTF. The entire variable domain, with the rest obtained from reference TRBV7-2 and TRBJ1-2, is as follows: GAGVSQSPSNKVTEKGKDVELRCDPISGHTALYWYRQSLGQGLEFLIYFQGNSAPDKSGLPSDRFSAERTGGSVSTLTIQRTQQEDSAVYLCASSYLSVNYGYTFGSGTRLTVV.

The gene calls are TRBV5-4 and TRBJ2-5, with 7 bases fitting TRBD2. With 2 bases clipped from V and 5 bases from J, the junction kept 9 bases outside the gene matches. The germline CDR1 and CDR2 sequences are SGHNT and YYREEE (reference sequence). CDR3 size: 15 residues. Here the CDR3 reads CASSFSGQGYETQYF. CDR3 DNA: TGTGCCAGCAGCTTTAGCGGGCAAGGGTACGAGACCCAGTACTTC. Based on the CDR3 plus reference TRBV5-4 and TRBJ2-5, the full variable domain is ETGVTQSPTHLIKTRGQQVTLRCSSQSGHNTVSWYQQALGQGPQFIFQYYREEENGRGNFPPRFSGLQFPNYSSELNVNALELDDSALYLCASSFSGQGYETQYFGPGTRLLVL.

The chain is built from TRBV27 and TRBJ2-3, with 7 nucleotides matching TRBD2. V shed 5 bases and J 2 bases; nucleotides not matched to a gene: 16. Germline CDR1 MNHEY, CDR2 SMNVEV (reference sequence). The CDR3 has 18 residues. CDR3 nucleotides: TGTGCCAGCAGTAGACTCGTAAACGCTGGGGGGGTCACAGATACGCAGTATTTT. Translating it yields CASSRLVNAGGVTDTQYF.

With respect to this clone: This sample also contains other DNA sequences that code for the same CDR3. The V gene is TRBV4-3, the J gene TRBJ1-1; tentatively, D is TRBD1 (5 bases). The germline CDR1 and CDR2 sequences are LGHNA and YSLEER. This CDR3 is 14 amino acids long. V was pared by 0 bases and J by 1 base, with 6 bases between. DNA for the CDR3: TGCGCCAGCAGCCAAGAAAGGGGGAACACTGAAGCTTTCTTT. This encodes CASSQERGNTEAFF.

The chain uses TRBV18 and TRBJ1-2; 8 bases are shared with TRBD1. This CDR3 region has 13 residues. Germline loops: CDR1 KGHSH, CDR2 LQKENI. V lost 6 bases, J lost 3 bases, and 3 bases stayed unmatched. The CDR3 sequence: CASSKDRDYGYTF. In DNA, the CDR3 is TGTGCCAGCTCTAAGGACAGGGACTATGGCTACACCTTC. Complete variable domain (other parts from reference TRBV18 and TRBJ1-2): NAGVMQNPRHLVRRRGQEARLRCSPMKGHSHVYWYRQLPEEGLKFMVYLQKENIIDESGMPKERFSAEFPKEGPSILRIQQVVRGDSAAYFCASSKDRDYGYTFGSGTRLTVV.

The V call is TRBV18, the J call TRBJ1-1; D call uncertain. The length of the CDR3 is 13 residues. V lost 3 bases to trimming and J lost 3 bases, with 8 bases between them. Germline CDR1 and CDR2: KGHSH and LQKENI. The CDR3 region is CASSPERDTEAFF. Written as DNA, the CDR3 is TGTGCCAGCTCACCTGAACGGGACACTGAAGCTTTCTTT.

J is TRBJ1-3 and V is TRBV27; D may be TRBD1 (5 bases). V dropped 3 bases and J dropped 1 base, with 16 bases sitting between them. This CDR3 has 17 residues. The germline V gene encodes CDR1 MNHEY and CDR2 SMNVEV (reference sequence). DNA for the CDR3: TGTGCCAGCAGTTTCCTCTCGGGGGGTCGGTCTGGAAACACCATATATTTT. Its translation: CASSFLSGGRSGNTIYF.

The chain links TRBV4-3 to TRBJ1-6, with a possible D match to TRBD1 (6 bases). The V and J ends lost 2 bases and 8 bases respectively, with 10 bases between them. Germline lookup yields CDR1 LGHNA and CDR2 YSLEER. CDR3 length equals 14 residues. The DNA for the CDR3 is TGCGCCAGCAGCCAACAGGGGATTTATTCACCCCTCCACTTT. Translated, it gives CASSQQGIYSPLHF.

The rearrangement links TRBV3-1 (or the pseudogene TRBV3-2) to TRBJ2-1; 7 nucleotides align to TRBD2. Per the germline V gene, CDR1 is LGHDT and CDR2 is YNNKEL (reference sequence). The CDR3 runs to 16 residues. With V trimmed by 0 bases and J by 9 bases, 11 bases remained unmatched. The CDR3 sequence is CASSQDLAREVREQFF. The CDR3 bases are TGTGCCAGCAGCCAAGATTTGGCCCGGGAGGTGCGTGAGCAGTTCTTC.

The chain couples TRBV7-2 to TRBJ2-1, with D possibly TRBD1 on 6 matching bases. The V end was cut by 4 bases, the J end by 12 bases, with 10 bases between. The CDR3 has 11 residues. Germline V lookup: CDR1 SGHTA, CDR2 FQGNSA. The CDR3 coding sequence is TGTGCCAGCAGCTCACAGACAGGGCAGTTCTTC. Protein product: CASSSQTGQFF.

The chain employs TRBV18 and TRBJ1-4, with 8 bases that match TRBD1. There are 15 residues in the CDR3. V gave up 3 bases and J gave up 5 bases; unmatched junction bases: 5. Germline V CDR1 and CDR2: KGHSH, LQKENI. The CDR3 bases are TGTGCCAGCTCACCGATTTGGACAGGGAATGAAAAACTGTTTTTT. Translated, it gives CASSPIWTGNEKLFF.

The V call is TRBV30, the J call TRBJ2-7; D uncertain. Germline V gives CDR1 GTSNPN, CDR2 SVGIG (reference sequence). Trimming left V 1 base short and J 0 bases short, with 4 bases between. This CDR3 spans 12 amino acids. This CDR3 is CAWSASSYEQYF. DNA of the CDR3: TGTGCCTGGAGTGCGAGCTCCTACGAGCAGTACTTC. Variable domain in full (rest from reference TRBV30 and TRBJ2-7): SQTIHQWPATLVQPVGSPLSLECTVEGTSNPNLYWYRQAAGRGLQLLFYSVGIGQISSEVPQNLSASRPQDRQFILSSKKLLLSDSGFYLCAWSASSYEQYFGPGTRLTVT.

The gene calls are TRBV7-2 and TRBJ2-1, with 9 bases that match TRBD1. Unmatched junction bases numbered 9, after V lost 2 bases and J lost 4 bases. There are 17 residues in the CDR3. In germline, CDR1 is SGHTA, CDR2 FQGNSA. CDR3 sequence: CASSLWGGQGQYNEQFF. The CDR3 DNA reads as TGTGCCAGCAGCTTATGGGGGGGACAGGGTCAGTACAATGAGCAGTTCTTC.

The V call is TRBV12-5, the J call TRBJ2-2; D not resolved. V was cut by 6 bases and J by 3 bases, with 8 bases left in between. The CDR3 covers 13 residues. Germline CDR1 LGHNT, CDR2 FRNRAP. The CDR3 bases are TGTGCTAGTGGAGCCCGTTACACCGGGGAGCTGTTTTTT. Its translation: CASGARYTGELFF.

V is TRBV7-9 and J is TRBJ2-1; the match to TRBD1 covers 8 bases. Trimming removed 6 bases from V and 2 bases from J; junction bases left unmatched: 9. Germline V gene sequence: CDR1 SEHNR, CDR2 FQNEAQ (reference sequence). The CDR3 length is 16 residues. The CDR3 here is CASRTPGQVPYNEQFF. The DNA for the CDR3 is TGTGCCAGCAGGACCCCGGGACAGGTACCCTACAATGAGCAGTTCTTC.

This chain connects TRBV3-1 (or the pseudogene TRBV3-2) to TRBJ2-7, with 10 bases lining up with TRBD1. The CDR3 is 18 amino acids. V was pared by 4 bases and J by 0 bases, with 12 bases of the junction left unmatched. Germline CDR1 LGHDT, CDR2 YNNKEL (reference sequence). The CDR3: CASSRPTGGGMSSYEQYF. The CDR3 bases are TGTGCCAGCAGCCGTCCGACAGGGGGCGGGATGAGCTCCTACGAGCAGTACTTC.

The chain employs TRBV29-1 and TRBJ1-5, with D tentatively TRBD1 (6 bases). Germline V lookup: CDR1 SQVTM, CDR2 ANQGSEA. V was cut by 2 bases and J by 6 bases, with 17 bases left in between. This CDR3 has 15 amino acids. This CDR3 reads CSVELGSGVGQPQHF. The CDR3 DNA reads as TGCAGCGTTGAACTCGGGTCAGGGGTCGGTCAGCCCCAGCATTTT.

This chain uses TRBV2 with TRBJ1-2, with 9 bases aligning to TRBD1. Germline V gene sequence: CDR1 SNHLY, CDR2 FYNNEI. V lost 6 bases, J lost 8 bases, and 10 bases stayed unmatched. The length of the CDR3 is 14 residues. CDR3 residues: CASRGGQGFDGYTF. The CDR3 DNA is TGTGCCAGCAGGGGGGGACAGGGATTTGACGGCTACACCTTC.

The chain has TRBV7-7 and TRBJ1-3; the match to TRBD1 covers 8 bases. This CDR3 is built from 15 residues. V lost 5 bases to trimming and J lost 1 base; unmatched junction nucleotides: 4. Germline CDR1 reads SSHAT; CDR2 reads FNYEAQ (reference sequence). CDR3 nucleotides: TGTGCCAGCAGCCCGACAGGGGTATCTGGAAACACCATATATTTT. It yields the protein CASSPTGVSGNTIYF.

The table lists this clone with a count of one. The rearrangement links TRBV12-3 or TRBV12-4 to TRBJ1-2; D is undetermined. Trimming pared 5 bases from V and 8 bases from J, leaving 15 bases between. This CDR3 has 13 residues. CDR3 region: CASSTVYWEGYTF. In DNA, the CDR3 is TGTGCCAGCAGTACGGTTTATTGGGAGGGCTACACCTTC.

V usage is TRBV2 and J usage is TRBJ1-6; 9 bases map to TRBD1. The V gene's germline CDR1 is SNHLY and CDR2 FYNNEI. The CDR3 has 16 amino acids. J was trimmed by 10 bases and V by 3 bases; bases with no gene match: 10. CDR3 sequence: CASSDPPGQGRSPLHF. CDR3 nucleotide sequence: TGTGCCAGCAGTGACCCCCCGGGACAGGGCCGGTCACCCCTCCACTTT.

This clone occurred once. The V gene is TRBV2, the J gene TRBJ1-1, with D maybe TRBD1 (6 bases). This CDR3 is built from 11 residues. V was cut by 6 bases and J by 8 bases, with 10 bases left in between. Germline loops: CDR1 SNHLY, CDR2 FYNNEI. DNA for the CDR3: TGTGCCAGCAGGGGGGCAGGGGAAGCTTTCTTT. This gives the protein CASRGAGEAFF. The variable domain in full, completed from reference TRBV2 and TRBJ1-1, reads EPEVTQTPSHQVTQMGQEVILRCVPISNHLYFYWYRQILGQKVEFLVSFYNNEISEKSEIFDDQFSVERPDGSNFTLKIRSTKLEDSAMYFCASRGAGEAFFGQGTRLTVV.

The chain joins TRBV25-1 to TRBJ1-1, with 10 bases that match TRBD1. The germline V gene encodes CDR1 MGHDK and CDR2 SYGVNS. This CDR3 is 13 amino acids long. V was clipped by 1 base and J by 11 bases; unmatched bases: 4. The CDR3 loop reads CASSEWDRGSAFF. The CDR3 nucleotides are TGTGCCAGCAGTGAATGGGACAGGGGATCGGCTTTCTTT.

V gene TRBV9 combines with J gene TRBJ1-5; perhaps TRBD1 as D (5 bases). Germline V lookup: CDR1 SGDLS, CDR2 YYNGEE. V was trimmed by 4 bases and J by 9 bases, leaving 17 bases between them. CDR3 length equals 14 residues. Here the CDR3 reads CASSLGRGAGPQHF. In DNA form, the CDR3 reads TGTGCCAGCAGCTTGGGACGCGGGGCTGGGCCCCAGCATTTT.

This sequence joins TRBV10-3 and TRBJ2-7, with D possibly TRBD1 on 6 matching bases. The CDR3 length is 13 residues. The V gene lost 10 bases and the J gene lost 0 bases, with 13 bases spanning the gap. Germline loops: CDR1 ENHRY, CDR2 SYGVKD. CDR3 loop: CATRAGDSYEQYF. Written as DNA, the CDR3 is TGTGCCACCCGAGCAGGGGACTCCTACGAGCAGTACTTC.

This chain connects TRBV7-2 to TRBJ1-3, with TRBD1 as a possible D gene (6 bases). Looked up from germline, CDR1 is SGHTA and CDR2 is FQGNSA. V lost 5 bases and J 8 bases, leaving 10 bases between the germline ends. The length of the CDR3 is 12 residues. CDR3 amino acids: CASSHPGDTIYF. The CDR3 coding sequence is TGTGCCAGCAGCCACCCAGGGGACACCATATATTTT.